The 22 T cell receptor beta chains below were found in one sample sequenced in a study of technical replicates of blood from a few donors. The data were produced by immunoSEQ multiplex PCR, yet TCRdb's version contains in-frame clones alone and is incomplete. Of some 56,000 clones listed, approximately 92% are singletons. What was sequenced was PBMCs. The receptor source for this set is a human donor in good health. Some clones in this sample may be carry-over from other donors' samples.

The chain carries TRBV6-5 and TRBJ2-3, with D perhaps matching TRBD2 (6 bases). This CDR3 has 15 residues. Per the germline V gene, CDR1 is MNHEY and CDR2 is SVGAGI. The V end lost 2 bases, the J end lost 3 bases, and 12 bases lay between the germline ends. The CDR3 protein is CASSYRGKRTDTQYF. CDR3 bases: TGTGCCAGCAGTTACCGGGGGAAGAGGACAGATACGCAGTATTTT.

J is TRBJ2-3 and V is TRBV5-1, with no clear D. CDR3 length: 11 amino acids. V dropped 4 bases and J dropped 9 bases, with 9 bases sitting between them. Germline CDR1 reads SGHRS; CDR2 reads YFSETQ. The DNA for the CDR3 is TGCGCCAGCAGCGACACGTTAACGCAGTATTTT. Amino acid sequence: CASSDTLTQYF.

The CDR3 is CSVDPPRRYYNEQFF. The CDR3 region has the DNA TGCAGCGTTGACCCCCCTCGGCGGTATTACAATGAGCAGTTCTTC. The chain uses TRBV29-1 and TRBJ2-1, with no clear D. Trimming removed 3 bases from V and 4 bases from J, with 16 bases in between. The germline CDR1 and CDR2 sequences are SQVTM and ANQGSEA. The CDR3 covers 15 residues.

This rearrangement joins TRBV5-8 to TRBJ1-4; 7 bases are shared with TRBD1. After removal of 4 bases from V and 7 bases from J, the junction contained 10 bases not matched to a gene. Per germline, CDR1 SGHTS and CDR2 YDEGEE. The CDR3 runs 15 residues. The CDR3 DNA reads TGTGCCAGCAGCCCCGGGGGACAGCCTTCTGAAAAACTGTTTTTT. Amino acid sequence: CASSPGGQPSEKLFF.

The chain recombines TRBV5-6 with TRBJ2-5; TRBD2 might be the D (6 bases). Germline V CDR1 and CDR2: SGHDT, YYEEEE. V was trimmed by 5 bases and J by 3 bases, leaving 8 bases between them. The CDR3 contains 12 residues. As DNA, the CDR3 is TGTGCCAGCAGACTAGCTAAAGAGACCCAGTACTTC. It codes for CASRLAKETQYF.

The chain joins TRBV11-2 to TRBJ2-1, with no clear D. The V end was cut by 3 bases, the J end by 7 bases, with 13 bases between. Germline CDR1 SGHAT, CDR2 FQNNGV. The CDR3 sequence is 14 residues long. The CDR3 loop reads CASSFTYGPNEQFF. Here the CDR3 DNA reads TGTGCCAGCAGCTTCACGTATGGCCCGAATGAGCAGTTCTTC.

The chain carries TRBV5-4 and TRBJ2-2; 14 bases line up with TRBD2. The CDR3 contains 16 residues. Losses at the gene ends were 3 bases for V and 6 bases for J; bases not matched to a gene: 4. Germline loops: CDR1 SGHNT, CDR2 YYREEE (reference sequence). DNA of the CDR3: TGTGCCAGCAGCTCCTGGACTAGCGGGGGGCCCGGGGAGCTGTTTTTT. Amino acids: CASSSWTSGGPGELFF.

This rearrangement joins TRBV19 to TRBJ2-7; possible D gene TRBD2, 5 bases. Looked up from germline, CDR1 is LNHDA and CDR2 is SQIVND (reference sequence). The CDR3 totals 12 residues. V lost 3 bases and J 5 bases, leaving 8 bases between the germline ends. The CDR3 here is CASSIPGDEQYF. CDR3 in DNA: TGTGCCAGTAGTATCCCCGGGGACGAGCAGTACTTC.

This chain uses TRBV30 with TRBJ1-2; TRBD1 is a possible D gene (5 bases). Germline V gives CDR1 GTSNPN, CDR2 SVGIG (reference sequence). The V gene lost 0 bases and the J gene lost 4 bases, with 9 bases spanning the gap. The CDR3 sequence is 13 residues long. The DNA of the CDR3 is TGTGCCTGGAGTGTACGCAGGGCCTATGGCTACACCTTC. It yields the protein CAWSVRRAYGYTF. The full variable domain, in which reference TRBV30 and TRBJ1-2 provide the parts outside the CDR3, is SQTIHQWPATLVQPVGSPLSLECTVEGTSNPNLYWYRQAAGRGLQLLFYSVGIGQISSEVPQNLSASRPQDRQFILSSKKLLLSDSGFYLCAWSVRRAYGYTFGSGTRLTVV.

V and J are TRBV5-1 and TRBJ1-1, with a weak D call TRBD1 (5 bases). Germline V lookup: CDR1 SGHRS, CDR2 YFSETQ. The CDR3 covers 17 residues. V lost 1 base to trimming and J lost 6 bases, with 22 bases between them. The CDR3 DNA follows: TGCGCCAGCAGCTTGACAAAAACCGGGGGGGGAAAATCTGAAGCTTTCTTT. This encodes CASSLTKTGGGKSEAFF.

This chain links TRBV6-5 with TRBJ2-1; 13 bases line up with TRBD2. CDR1 is MNHEY and CDR2 is SVGAGI in the germline V gene. The length of the CDR3 is 15 residues. Losses at the gene ends were 4 bases for V and 8 bases for J; bases not matched to a gene: 5. The CDR3 DNA sequence: TGTGCCAGCAGTTTCACTAGCGGGGGGGCCCATGAGCAGTTCTTC. This codes for CASSFTSGGAHEQFF.

CDR3 DNA sequence: TGTGCCAGCAGTGGAGGCAGGGGCGGCACCGGGGAGCTGTTTTTT. This codes for CASSGGRGGTGELFF. The rearrangement uses TRBV2 and TRBJ2-2; a possible D gene is TRBD1 (6 bases). Germline V gene lookup returns CDR1 SNHLY and CDR2 FYNNEI. This CDR3 spans 15 amino acids. V was shortened by 4 bases and J by 4 bases, with 13 bases between the two germline ends. The entire variable domain, with the rest obtained from reference TRBV2 and TRBJ2-2, is as follows: EPEVTQTPSHQVTQMGQEVILRCVPISNHLYFYWYRQILGQKVEFLVSFYNNEISEKSEIFDDQFSVERPDGSNFTLKIRSTKLEDSAMYFCASSGGRGGTGELFFGEGSRLTVL.

The chain joins TRBV7-9 to TRBJ2-5, with 8 bases that match TRBD1. Per the germline V gene, CDR1 is SEHNR and CDR2 is FQNEAQ (reference sequence). V lost 2 bases to trimming and J lost 3 bases; unmatched junction nucleotides: 8. The CDR3 consists of 16 residues. CDR3 in amino acids: CASSLLSGGLKETQYF. The CDR3 DNA reads as TGTGCCAGCAGCTTACTATCAGGGGGCCTTAAAGAGACCCAGTACTTC. The full variable domain, with the rest looked up from reference TRBV7-9 and TRBJ2-5, is DTGVSQNPRHKITKRGQNVTFRCDPISEHNRLYWYRQTLGQGPEFLTYFQNEAQLEKSRLLSDRFSAERPKGSFSTLEIQRTEQGDSAMYLCASSLLSGGLKETQYFGPGTRLLVL.

V gene TRBV28 combines with J gene TRBJ2-3, with D maybe TRBD1 (6 bases). The germline gives CDR1 MDHEN, CDR2 SYDVKM. V was pared by 10 bases and J by 3 bases, with 17 bases between. The CDR3 has 14 residues. The CDR3 spells CATIRRQGTDTQYF. DNA for the CDR3: TGTGCCACCATTCGCCGGCAGGGGACAGATACGCAGTATTTT.

The J gene is TRBJ2-7, the V gene TRBV7-9, with 10 bases that match TRBD1. The CDR3 spans 14 residues. The junction had 5 bases not matched to a gene; V was cut back by 5 bases and J by 4 bases. Per the germline V gene, CDR1 is SEHNR and CDR2 is FQNEAQ (reference sequence). The CDR3 spells CASSNDRGRYEQYF. Here the CDR3 DNA reads TGTGCCAGCAGCAACGACAGGGGGCGGTACGAGCAGTACTTC.

The chain links TRBV7-3 to TRBJ1-4; D call uncertain. Per the germline V gene, CDR1 is SGHTA and CDR2 is FQGTGA. The CDR3 is 13 amino acids. With 1 base removed from V and 8 bases from J, the gap between germline ends came to 8 bases. The CDR3 loop reads CASSLIAGEKLFF. The CDR3 bases are TGTGCCAGCAGCTTAATAGCGGGCGAAAAACTGTTTTTT.

The chain uses TRBV6-4 and TRBJ2-1; D is perhaps TRBD2 (6 bases). The CDR3 is 12 residues long. The V gene's germline CDR1 is MRHNA and CDR2 SNTAGT. V was cut by 4 bases and J by 9 bases, with 10 bases left in between. The DNA for the CDR3 is TGTGCCAGCAGTGCAGGAGGGGCTGAGCAGTTCTTC. Protein sequence: CASSAGGAEQFF.

V usage is TRBV6-5 and J usage is TRBJ2-7, with 7 bases matching TRBD1. CDR1 is MNHEY and CDR2 is SVGAGI in the germline V gene. With 2 bases clipped from V and 7 bases from J, the junction kept 8 bases outside the gene matches. The CDR3 runs to 14 residues. CDR3 nucleotide sequence: TGTGCCAGCAGTTACGGGGCGACAGGGTTTGAGCAGTACTTC. It yields the protein CASSYGATGFEQYF.

This sequence joins TRBV6-5 and TRBJ1-5, with D unresolved. V was clipped by 5 bases and J by 3 bases, with 8 bases between them. CDR3 length: 13 residues. Per germline, CDR1 MNHEY and CDR2 SVGAGI. This CDR3 reads CASSMTLNQPQHF. The CDR3 DNA follows: TGTGCCAGCAGTATGACACTCAATCAGCCCCAGCATTTT.

The CDR3 is CAWSVRSEAFF. DNA for the CDR3: TGTGCCTGGAGTGTTCGGTCCGAAGCTTTCTTT. J is TRBJ1-1 and V is TRBV30; D gene ambiguous. CDR1 and CDR2 from the germline V gene are GTSNPN and SVGIG (reference sequence). The CDR3 has 11 residues. V was trimmed by 0 bases and J by 8 bases, leaving 7 bases between them.

The rearrangement joins TRBV5-6 to TRBJ2-3; 7 bases map to TRBD2. The V and J ends lost 3 bases and 5 bases, in that order; junction bases with no gene match: 0. Germline V gene sequence: CDR1 SGHDT, CDR2 YYEEEE. This CDR3 has 12 residues. As DNA, the CDR3 is TGTGCCAGCAGCTGGGGGGGAGATACGCAGTATTTT. This gives the protein CASSWGGDTQYF.

The chain couples TRBV7-2 to TRBJ2-3; 8 nucleotides agree with TRBD1. V lost 2 bases to trimming and J lost 3 bases; unmatched junction nucleotides: 4. CDR1 and CDR2 from the germline V gene are SGHTA and FQGNSA. The CDR3 runs 15 residues. CDR3 protein: CASSLRQGPTDTQYF. In DNA, the CDR3 is TGTGCCAGCAGCTTAAGACAGGGGCCTACAGATACGCAGTATTTT.